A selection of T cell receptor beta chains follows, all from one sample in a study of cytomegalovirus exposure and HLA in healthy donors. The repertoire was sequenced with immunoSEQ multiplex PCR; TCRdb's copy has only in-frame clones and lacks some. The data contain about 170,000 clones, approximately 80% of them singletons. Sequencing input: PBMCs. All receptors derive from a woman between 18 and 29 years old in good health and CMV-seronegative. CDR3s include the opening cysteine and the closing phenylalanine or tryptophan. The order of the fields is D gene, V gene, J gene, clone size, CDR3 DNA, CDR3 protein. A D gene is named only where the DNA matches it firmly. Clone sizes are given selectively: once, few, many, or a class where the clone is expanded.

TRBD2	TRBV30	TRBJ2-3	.	TGTGCCTGGGGGACACTAGCGGGAGGGCCCGGGTCAGATACGCAGTATTTT	CAWGTLAGGPGSDTQYF
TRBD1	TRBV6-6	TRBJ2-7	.	TGTGCCAGCAGTTCTCAGGGGGCCTACGAGCAGTACTTC	CASSSQGAYEQYF
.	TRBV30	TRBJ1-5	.	TGTGCCTGGAGTAGGAGGGGCACCCTCCGAAATAATCAGCCCCAGCATTTT	CAWSRRGTLRNNQPQHF
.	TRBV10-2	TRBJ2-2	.	TGCGCCAGCCACCACCTAGTAGCCTCAAACACCGGGGAGCTGTTTTTT	CASHHLVASNTGELFF
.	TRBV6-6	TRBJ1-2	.	TGTGCCAGCAGTGCAAACGCGGGCTACACCTTC	CASSANAGYTF
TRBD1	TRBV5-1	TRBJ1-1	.	TGCGCCAGCAGCGGAGGGACAGCCCACACTGAAGCTTTCTTT	CASSGGTAHTEAFF
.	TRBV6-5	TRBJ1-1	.	TGTGCCAGCAGTTATTCCGTTGGGCAGGACACTGAAGCTTTCTTT	CASSYSVGQDTEAFF
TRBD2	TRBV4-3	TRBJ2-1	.	TGCGCCAGCAGCCAAGACGGTACTAGCGGGATGTATAATGAGCAGTTCTTC	CASSQDGTSGMYNEQFF
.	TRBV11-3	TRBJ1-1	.	TGTGCCAGCAGCGCTGGACAGCCCTGGAACACTGAAGCTTTCTTT	CASSAGQPWNTEAFF
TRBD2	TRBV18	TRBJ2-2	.	TGTGCCAGCTCACCACCCAGCGGGAGGGCCGCCGGGGAGCTGTTTTTT	CASSPPSGRAAGELFF
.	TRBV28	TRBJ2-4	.	TGTGCCAGCAGCGTCGGGCTAGCGACCAAAAACATTCAGTACTTC	CASSVGLATKNIQYF
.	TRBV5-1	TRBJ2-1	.	TGCGCCAGCAGCAGCGGACAGACCTACAATGAGCAGTTCTTC	CASSSGQTYNEQFF
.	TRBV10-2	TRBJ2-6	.	TGCGCCAGCAGACGTGCGGGGAAATCCTCTGGGGCCAACGTCCTGACTTTC	CASRRAGKSSGANVLTF
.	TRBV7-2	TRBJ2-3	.	TGTGCCAGCAGCTTGGGCCACACAGATACGCAGTATTTT	CASSLGHTDTQYF
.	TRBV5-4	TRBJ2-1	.	TGTGCCAGCAGCCCGCCCGGGGTTGAGCAGTTCTTC	CASSPPGVEQFF
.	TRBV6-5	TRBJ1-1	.	TGTGCCAGCAGTGGAAACAGGGCGAACACTGAAGCTTTCTTT	CASSGNRANTEAFF
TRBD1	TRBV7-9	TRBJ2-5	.	TGTGCCAGCAGCCACCCAGGGGGAGTGGGGTACTTC	CASSHPGGVGYF
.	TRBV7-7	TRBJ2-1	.	TGTGCTAGCAGCTTAGCGCTTGAGGGAGGATACAATGAGCAGTTCTTC	CASSLALEGGYNEQFF
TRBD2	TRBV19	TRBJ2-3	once	TGTGCCAGTAGTATTTCAGCGGGATTCACAGATACGCAGTATTTT	CASSISAGFTDTQYF
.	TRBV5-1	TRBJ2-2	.	TGCGCCAGCAGCTTGGACATCTCCTCCACCGGGGAGCTGTTTTTT	CASSLDISSTGELFF
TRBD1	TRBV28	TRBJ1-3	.	TGTGCCTCGAGCTCCGGCCTTTTTGGGACAGTATATTTT	CASSSGLFGTVYF
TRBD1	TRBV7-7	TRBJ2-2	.	TGTGCTAGCAGTCATCGGACAGGGGGAACCGGGGAGCTGTTTTTT	CASSHRTGGTGELFF
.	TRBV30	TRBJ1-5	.	TGTGCCTGGAGTTCAGGGGGCAATCAGCCCCAGCATTTT	CAWSSGGNQPQHF
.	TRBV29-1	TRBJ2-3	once	TGCAGCGTTGAAGGAGCCGCCCCAGATACGCAGTATTTT	CSVEGAAPDTQYF
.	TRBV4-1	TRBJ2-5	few	TGCGCCAGCAGCCCCAGTGGAGCGGGCAGTGTGGGGGAGACCCAGTACTTC	CASSPSGAGSVGETQYF
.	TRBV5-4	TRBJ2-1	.	TGTGCCAGCAGGTACGGCCAGGGTTTCAATGAGCAGTTCTTC	CASRYGQGFNEQFF
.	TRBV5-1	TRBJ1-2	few	TGCGCCAGCAGCTTGGACAGGGCCTATGGCTACACCTTC	CASSLDRAYGYTF
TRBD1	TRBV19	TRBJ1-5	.	TGTGCCAGTAGTACCCAGGGGGTTTATGGACAGCCCCAGCATTTT	CASSTQGVYGQPQHF
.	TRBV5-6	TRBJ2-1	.	TGTGCCAGCAGCTTGTACTCCCTGGGGGCATACAATGAGCAGTTCTTC	CASSLYSLGAYNEQFF
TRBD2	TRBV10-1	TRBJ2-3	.	TGCGCCAGCAGTTTAGCGGGAGCTGAGAGCACAGATACGCAGTATTTT	CASSLAGAESTDTQYF
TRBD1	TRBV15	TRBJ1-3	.	TGTGCCACCAGCAGAGGTGGACAGGGCACTGGAAGCACCATATATTTT	CATSRGGQGTGSTIYF
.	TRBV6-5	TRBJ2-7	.	TGTGCCAGCAGCCCCGCCCACAGGACCTACGAGCAGTACTTC	CASSPAHRTYEQYF
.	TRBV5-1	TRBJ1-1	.	TGCGCCAGCAGCTGGGGGCCATTCGTTTCGGTGAACACTGAAGCTTTCTTT	CASSWGPFVSVNTEAFF
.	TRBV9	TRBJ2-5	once	TGTGCCAGCAGCTCACGGACAGTCCCGGAAGACCAAGAGACCCAGTACTTC	CASSSRTVPEDQETQYF
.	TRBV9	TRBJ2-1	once	TGTGCCAGCAGCGAGGGGGGGGGCGGGACATCCTACAATGAGCAGTTCTTC	CASSEGGGGTSYNEQFF
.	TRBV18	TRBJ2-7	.	TGTGCCAGCTCACGTAGGGGGAAACAACCGGGGGGCGAGCAGTACTTC	CASSRRGKQPGGEQYF
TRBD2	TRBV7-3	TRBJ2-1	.	TGTGCCAGCACCGAGGGTAGCGGGAGGGCCCTACCCCGTGAGCAGTTCTTC	CASTEGSGRALPREQFF
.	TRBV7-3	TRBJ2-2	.	TGTGCCAGCAGCTTAACCCCGACAGGGAGGTCCGGGGAGCTGTTTTTT	CASSLTPTGRSGELFF
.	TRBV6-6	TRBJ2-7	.	TGTGCCAGCAGTCTCCGTGAGACCTACGAGCAGTACTTC	CASSLRETYEQYF
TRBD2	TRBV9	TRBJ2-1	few	TGTGCCAGCAGCTCAGGGACTAGCGGCCACAATGAGCAGTTCTTC	CASSSGTSGHNEQFF